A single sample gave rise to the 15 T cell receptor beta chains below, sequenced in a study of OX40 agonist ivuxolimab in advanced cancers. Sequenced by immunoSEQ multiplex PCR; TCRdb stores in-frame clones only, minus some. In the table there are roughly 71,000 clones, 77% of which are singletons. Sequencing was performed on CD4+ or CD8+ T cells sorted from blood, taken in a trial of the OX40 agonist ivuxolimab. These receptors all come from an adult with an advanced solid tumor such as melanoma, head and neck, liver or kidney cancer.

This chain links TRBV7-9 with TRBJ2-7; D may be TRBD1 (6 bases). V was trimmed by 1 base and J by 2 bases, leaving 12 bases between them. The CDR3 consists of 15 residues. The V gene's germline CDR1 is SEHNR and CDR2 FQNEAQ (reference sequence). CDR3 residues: CASSLGGQPPYEQYF. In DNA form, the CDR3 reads TGTGCCAGCAGCTTAGGTGGACAGCCCCCCTACGAGCAGTACTTC. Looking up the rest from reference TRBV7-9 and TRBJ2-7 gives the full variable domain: DTGVSQNPRHKITKRGQNVTFRCDPISEHNRLYWYRQTLGQGPEFLTYFQNEAQLEKSRLLSDRFSAERPKGSFSTLEIQRTEQGDSAMYLCASSLGGQPPYEQYFGPGTRLTVT.

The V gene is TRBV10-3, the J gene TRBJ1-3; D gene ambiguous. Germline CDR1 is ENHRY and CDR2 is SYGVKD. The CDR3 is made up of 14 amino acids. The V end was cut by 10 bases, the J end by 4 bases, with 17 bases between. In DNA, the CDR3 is TGTGCCACCCGTCCTATGGCCGACGGAAACACCATATATTTT. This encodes CATRPMADGNTIYF.

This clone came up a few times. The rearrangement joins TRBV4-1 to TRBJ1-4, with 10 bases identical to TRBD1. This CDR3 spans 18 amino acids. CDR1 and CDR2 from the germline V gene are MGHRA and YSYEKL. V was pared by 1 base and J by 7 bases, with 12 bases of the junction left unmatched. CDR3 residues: CASSQGQGATPGGEKLFF. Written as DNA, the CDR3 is TGCGCCAGCAGCCAAGGACAGGGGGCGACGCCGGGGGGTGAAAAACTGTTTTTT.

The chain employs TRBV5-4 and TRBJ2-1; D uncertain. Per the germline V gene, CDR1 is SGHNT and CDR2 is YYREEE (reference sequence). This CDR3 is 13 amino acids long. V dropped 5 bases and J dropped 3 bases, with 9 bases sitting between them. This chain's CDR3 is CASSHTDYNEQFF. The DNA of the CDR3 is TGTGCCAGCAGTCATACAGACTACAATGAGCAGTTCTTC. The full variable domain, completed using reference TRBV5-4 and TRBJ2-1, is ETGVTQSPTHLIKTRGQQVTLRCSSQSGHNTVSWYQQALGQGPQFIFQYYREEENGRGNFPPRFSGLQFPNYSSELNVNALELDDSALYLCASSHTDYNEQFFGPGTRLTVL.

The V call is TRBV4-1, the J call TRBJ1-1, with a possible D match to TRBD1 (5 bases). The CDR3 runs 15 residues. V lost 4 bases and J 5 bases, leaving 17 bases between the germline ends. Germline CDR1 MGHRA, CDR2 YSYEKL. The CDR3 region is CASSRLSGGSTEAFF. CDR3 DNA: TGCGCCAGCAGCCGGTTATCTGGGGGGAGTACTGAAGCTTTCTTT.

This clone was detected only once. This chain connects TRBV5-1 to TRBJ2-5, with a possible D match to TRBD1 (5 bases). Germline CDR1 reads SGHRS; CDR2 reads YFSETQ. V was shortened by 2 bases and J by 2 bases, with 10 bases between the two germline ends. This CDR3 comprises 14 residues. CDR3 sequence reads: CASSLGHPQETQYF. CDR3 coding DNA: TGCGCCAGCAGCTTAGGACACCCACAAGAGACCCAGTACTTC.

CDR3 residues: CAISDRTRREVTDTQYF. DNA of the CDR3: TGTGCCATCAGTGATAGGACCCGTCGAGAGGTCACAGATACGCAGTATTTT. The chain is built from TRBV10-3 and TRBJ2-3, with D unresolved. V lost 3 bases and J lost 2, with 18 bases in between. The CDR3 covers 17 residues. Germline V gene data show CDR1 as ENHRY and CDR2 as SYGVKD.

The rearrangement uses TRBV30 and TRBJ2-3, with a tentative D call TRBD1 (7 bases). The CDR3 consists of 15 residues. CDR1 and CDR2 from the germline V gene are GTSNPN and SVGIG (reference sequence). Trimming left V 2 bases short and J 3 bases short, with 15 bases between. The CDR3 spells CAWSRGRGRTDTQYF. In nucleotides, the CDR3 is TGTGCCTGGAGTCGCGGCAGGGGGAGGACAGATACGCAGTATTTT.

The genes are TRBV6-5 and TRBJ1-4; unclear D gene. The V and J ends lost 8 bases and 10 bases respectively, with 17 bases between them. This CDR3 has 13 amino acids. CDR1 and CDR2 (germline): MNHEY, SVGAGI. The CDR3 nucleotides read TGTGCCAGCGGTGATACAAAGGGTCGAAAACTGTTTTTT. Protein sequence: CASGDTKGRKLFF.

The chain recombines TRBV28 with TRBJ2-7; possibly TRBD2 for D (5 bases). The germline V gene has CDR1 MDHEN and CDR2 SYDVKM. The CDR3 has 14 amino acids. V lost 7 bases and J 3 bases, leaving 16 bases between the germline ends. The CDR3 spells CASNQFGGLYEQYF. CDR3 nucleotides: TGTGCCAGCAATCAATTCGGCGGACTCTACGAGCAGTACTTC.

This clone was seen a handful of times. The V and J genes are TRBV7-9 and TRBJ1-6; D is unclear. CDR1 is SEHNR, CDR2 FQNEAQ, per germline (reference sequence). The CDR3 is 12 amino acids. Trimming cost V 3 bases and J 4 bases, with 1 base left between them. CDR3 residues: CASSFYNSPLHF. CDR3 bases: TGTGCCAGCAGCTTTTATAATTCACCCCTCCACTTT.

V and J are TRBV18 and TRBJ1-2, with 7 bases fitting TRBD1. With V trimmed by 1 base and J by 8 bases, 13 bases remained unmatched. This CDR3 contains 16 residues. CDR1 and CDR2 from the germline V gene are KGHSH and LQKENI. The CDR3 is CASSPLSTTGDGGYTF. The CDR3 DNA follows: TGTGCCAGCTCACCACTTTCGACCACAGGGGATGGGGGCTACACCTTC.

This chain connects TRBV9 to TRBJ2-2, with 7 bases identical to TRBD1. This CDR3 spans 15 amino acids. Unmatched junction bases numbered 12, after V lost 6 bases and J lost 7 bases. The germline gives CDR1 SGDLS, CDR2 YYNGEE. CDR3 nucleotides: TGTGCCAGCACCTTAGAGGGGGCTCACGTCGGGGAGCTGTTTTTT. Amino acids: CASTLEGAHVGELFF.

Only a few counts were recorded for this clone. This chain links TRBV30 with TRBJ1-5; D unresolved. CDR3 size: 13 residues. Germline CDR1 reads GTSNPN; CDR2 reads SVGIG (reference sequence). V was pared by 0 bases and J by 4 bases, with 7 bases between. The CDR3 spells CAWSVADNQPQHF. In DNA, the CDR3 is TGTGCCTGGAGTGTTGCAGATAATCAGCCCCAGCATTTT.

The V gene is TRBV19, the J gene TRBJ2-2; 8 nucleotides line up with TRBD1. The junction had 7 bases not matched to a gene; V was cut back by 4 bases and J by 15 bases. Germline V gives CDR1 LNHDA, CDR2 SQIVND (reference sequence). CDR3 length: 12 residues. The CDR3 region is CASSSRTGLVFF. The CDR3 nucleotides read TGTGCCAGTAGTAGCCGGACAGGGCTAGTGTTTTTT.